A single sample gave rise to the 11 T cell receptor beta chains below, sequenced in a study of T cell changes during pregnancy in multiple sclerosis. The assay was immunoSEQ multiplex PCR, and TCRdb's table has in-frame clones only and misses some. The table shows roughly 49,000 clones, with under 90% occurring only once. The source was peripheral blood, collected in the first trimester of pregnancy. The source is a female donor in good health, enrolled as a control in a pregnancy study.

V and J are TRBV25-1 and TRBJ2-3, with 11 bases aligning to TRBD1. V dropped 6 bases and J dropped 6; count of bases not matched to a gene: 8. The CDR3 loop spans 15 amino acids. The germline gives CDR1 MGHDK, CDR2 SYGVNS. The CDR3 protein is CASSRRDRGSDTQYF. The CDR3 region has the DNA TGTGCCAGCAGCCGCCGGGACAGGGGGTCGGATACGCAGTATTTT. The variable domain in full, completed from reference TRBV25-1 and TRBJ2-3, reads EADIYQTPRYLVIGTGKKITLECSQTMGHDKMYWYQQDPGMELHLIHYSYGVNSTEKGDLSSESTVSRIRTEHFPLTLESARPSHTSQYLCASSRRDRGSDTQYFGPGTRLTVL.

This clone was counted only a few times. The chain uses TRBV4-2 and TRBJ1-1; D remains unclear. Germline V gene sequence: CDR1 LGHNA, CDR2 YNFKEQ. Between the trimmed V and J ends, which lost 3 bases and 6 bases, there was a span of 14 bases. CDR3 length equals 14 residues. The CDR3 DNA reads as TGTGCCAGCAGCCAGCTCTGGCTCTCAGCTGAAGCTTTCTTT. Amino acid sequence: CASSQLWLSAEAFF.

The rearrangement joins TRBV7-2 to TRBJ2-1; 7 nucleotides match TRBD2. CDR1 and CDR2 (germline): SGHTA, FQGNSA. This CDR3 comprises 14 residues. The V segment lost 5 bases and the J segment 3 bases; nucleotides outside the gene matches: 4. The CDR3 loop reads CASSPTSDYNEQFF. The CDR3 region has the DNA TGTGCCAGCAGCCCTACTAGCGACTACAATGAGCAGTTCTTC.

J is TRBJ1-2 and V is TRBV30, with a possible D match to TRBD1 (5 bases). From germline, CDR1 is GTSNPN and CDR2 SVGIG (reference sequence). The CDR3 length is 14 residues. Trimming removed 2 bases at V and 2 bases at J, with 12 bases between. The CDR3 nucleotides are TGTGCCTGGAGTTCCCCCGGGGGGAACTATGGCTACACCTTC. Its protein product is CAWSSPGGNYGYTF.

The V call is TRBV7-2, the J call TRBJ2-1; D is perhaps TRBD2 (5 bases). Germline-derived CDR1 and CDR2 are SGHTA and FQGNSA. The CDR3 spans 15 residues. With 4 bases removed from V and 4 bases from J, the gap between germline ends came to 14 bases. Here the CDR3 DNA reads TGTGCCAGCAGCTCCGAGCGGATCCTATACAATGAGCAGTTCTTC. Translated, it gives CASSSERILYNEQFF.

V usage is TRBV7-9 and J usage is TRBJ1-2; TRBD1 might be the D (6 bases). This CDR3 spans 15 amino acids. CDR1 is SEHNR and CDR2 is FQNEAQ in the germline V gene (reference sequence). The V end lost 5 bases, the J end lost 4 bases, and 17 bases lay between the germline ends. This CDR3 reads CASSTHRVLSYGYTF. In DNA, the CDR3 is TGTGCCAGCAGCACCCACAGGGTTTTGAGCTATGGCTACACCTTC.

The CDR3 reads CASSPLLGRGNYGYTF. Written as DNA, the CDR3 is TGTGCCAGCAGCCCTCTTCTAGGACGGGGAAACTATGGCTACACCTTC. The chain links TRBV11-2 to TRBJ1-2, with no clear D. This CDR3 has 16 amino acids. V was shortened by 5 bases and J by 2 bases, with 18 bases between the two germline ends. The V gene's germline CDR1 is SGHAT and CDR2 FQNNGV.

This clone was seen once. The chain has TRBV30 and TRBJ1-1; D call uncertain. Trimming removed 3 bases at V and 4 bases at J, with 9 bases between. The CDR3 runs 12 residues. CDR1 GTSNPN and CDR2 SVGIG come from the germline V gene (reference sequence). The chain's CDR3 is CAWRRLGTEAFF. The DNA of the CDR3 is TGTGCCTGGAGGCGACTCGGCACTGAAGCTTTCTTT.

The chain recombines TRBV25-1 with TRBJ2-6; 7 bases align to TRBD1. The CDR3 consists of 15 residues. Trimming cost V 7 bases and J 2 bases; bases outside gene matches: 5. Germline lookup yields CDR1 MGHDK and CDR2 SYGVNS. The CDR3 bases are TGTGCCAGCATGAGACAGGGCACTGGGGCCAACGTCCTGACTTTC. This codes for CASMRQGTGANVLTF.

CDR3 DNA sequence: TGTGCCAGCTCATCCGGGGGGGACTCCTACGAGCAGTACTTC. Translating it yields CASSSGGDSYEQYF. The gene calls are TRBV6-1 and TRBJ2-5, with 8 positions matching TRBD2. The J call could be wrong; TRBJ2-7 is a better fit for the DNA end. CDR1 MNHNS and CDR2 SASEGT come from the germline V gene. The CDR3 totals 14 residues.

The chain carries TRBV5-8 and TRBJ2-1, with TRBD1 matching 7 bases. The CDR3 covers 15 residues. CDR1 and CDR2 from the germline V gene are SGHTS and YDEGEE. Losses at the gene ends were 4 bases for V and 6 bases for J; bases not matched to a gene: 10. CDR3 region: CASSQHIDRANEQFF. The DNA for the CDR3 is TGTGCCAGCAGCCAACACATTGACAGGGCCAATGAGCAGTTCTTC.